The 24 T cell receptor beta chains below were found in one sample sequenced in a study of blood T cell repertoires in COVID-19. Method: immunoSEQ multiplex PCR; TCRdb's copy keeps in-frame clones and lacks some. The sample has around 150,000 clones; roughly 84% are singletons. Material for sequencing was peripheral blood. The source of these receptors is a woman aged 60-75 years with COVID-19, enrolled during active disease.

The chain joins TRBV18 to TRBJ1-6; 7 bases agree with TRBD1. The CDR3 runs to 14 residues. CDR1 is KGHSH and CDR2 is LQKENI in the germline V gene. The ends lost 2 bases at V and 8 bases at J; junction bases unmatched: 3. CDR3 protein: CASSPSQGDSPLHF. DNA for the CDR3: TGTGCCAGCTCACCATCCCAGGGGGATTCACCCCTCCACTTT. Filled out from reference TRBV18 and TRBJ1-6, the complete variable domain reads NAGVMQNPRHLVRRRGQEARLRCSPMKGHSHVYWYRQLPEEGLKFMVYLQKENIIDESGMPKERFSAEFPKEGPSILRIQQVVRGDSAAYFCASSPSQGDSPLHFGNGTRLTVT.

A word on this clone: The sample carries other DNA sequences with the same CDR3. The chain's CDR3 is CASSPKQNTEAFF. DNA of the CDR3: TGTGCCAGCTCACCAAAGCAGAACACTGAAGCTTTCTTT. V and J are TRBV18 and TRBJ1-1; D remains unclear. This CDR3 has 13 residues. V lost 2 bases and J 1 base, leaving 5 bases between the germline ends. Per the germline V gene, CDR1 is KGHSH and CDR2 is LQKENI.

This clone came up once. The chain recombines TRBV7-3 with TRBJ2-2; D is unclear. The CDR3 extends over 15 amino acids. V was cut by 6 bases and J by 0 bases, with 11 bases left in between. The germline gives CDR1 SGHTA, CDR2 FQGTGA. The CDR3 loop is CASSSDSPNTGELFF. The CDR3 nucleotides are TGTGCCAGCAGTTCTGACTCTCCGAACACCGGGGAGCTGTTTTTT.

The J gene is TRBJ1-6, the V gene TRBV19; D not certain. The CDR3 contains 15 residues. V lost 10 bases and J lost 4, with 17 bases in between. Per the germline V gene, CDR1 is LNHDA and CDR2 is SQIVND (reference sequence). This CDR3 reads CATQPEAAYNSPLHF. The CDR3, as DNA: TGTGCCACTCAGCCGGAGGCCGCATATAATTCACCCCTCCACTTT.

The J gene is TRBJ2-7, the V gene TRBV11-1; the match to TRBD1 covers 7 bases. Losses at the gene ends were 4 bases for V and 5 bases for J; bases not matched to a gene: 11. Germline-derived CDR1 and CDR2 are SGHAT and FQDESV (reference sequence). CDR3 length equals 15 residues. CDR3 amino acids: CASSSGQPGAHEQYF. CDR3 coding DNA: TGTGCCAGCAGCTCGGGACAGCCCGGCGCCCACGAGCAGTACTTC.

This sequence joins TRBV7-2 and TRBJ1-5, with 7 nucleotides matching TRBD1. This CDR3 is built from 15 residues. Per germline, CDR1 SGHTA and CDR2 FQGNSA. V lost 5 bases to trimming and J lost 2 bases; unmatched junction nucleotides: 6. The CDR3 DNA reads TGTGCCAGCAGCCCCGACAGGGAAGGCAATCAGCCCCAGCATTTT. Its protein product is CASSPDREGNQPQHF.

The CDR3 region has the DNA TGTGCCAGCAGCCAACTCGGACAGGGGCGACACTATGGCTACACCTTC. Protein sequence: CASSQLGQGRHYGYTF. This rearrangement joins TRBV3-1 (or the pseudogene TRBV3-2) to TRBJ1-2; TRBD1 aligns across 9 bases. V was clipped by 2 bases and J by 3 bases; unmatched bases: 7. The germline V gene has CDR1 LGHDT and CDR2 YNNKEL (reference sequence). This CDR3 is 16 amino acids long.

This clone appeared a single time. The chain links TRBV2 to TRBJ1-4; D uncertain. From germline, CDR1 is SNHLY and CDR2 FYNNEI. The CDR3 length is 16 residues. V was trimmed by 4 bases and J by 8 bases, leaving 20 bases between them. The CDR3 is CASSAISMTLGEKLFF. In DNA form, the CDR3 reads TGTGCCAGCAGTGCAATCTCGATGACTCTCGGGGAAAAACTGTTTTTT.

J is TRBJ1-5 and V is TRBV7-2, with TRBD1 matching 7 bases. After removal of 5 bases from V and 2 bases from J, the junction contained 6 bases not matched to a gene. Germline V gene data show CDR1 as SGHTA and CDR2 as FQGNSA. CDR3 length: 15 residues. In nucleotides, the CDR3 is TGTGCCAGCAGCCCTCGACAGGGCGGCAATCAGCCCCAGCATTTT. It codes for CASSPRQGGNQPQHF.

V gene TRBV7-9 combines with J gene TRBJ1-1; no clear D gene. The ends were cut back, 2 bases at V and 4 bases at J, with 8 bases in the middle. This CDR3 has 13 residues. Germline CDR1 SEHNR, CDR2 FQNEAQ (reference sequence). DNA for the CDR3: TGTGCCAGCAGCTTATTAGAGGGCACTGAAGCTTTCTTT. This gives the protein CASSLLEGTEAFF.

Comment on this clone: At one boundary the junction diverges from the germline segment, which might be a read error. The genes are TRBV7-7 and TRBJ2-1; weak D call: TRBD2 (5 bases). CDR1 is SSHAT and CDR2 is FNYEAQ in the germline V gene (reference sequence). The CDR3 totals 16 residues. The CDR3 protein is CASSLASTPGYNEQFF. The CDR3 DNA follows: TGTGCTAGCAGCTTAGCGTCGACCCCGGGCTACAATGAGCAGTTCTTC.

V and J are TRBV7-6 and TRBJ1-1; D call uncertain. Looked up from germline, CDR1 is SGHVS and CDR2 is FNYEAQ. CDR3 length equals 15 residues. The V and J ends lost 3 bases and 1 base respectively, with 12 bases between them. The CDR3 DNA reads as TGTGCCAGCAGCTTGGGCCCCACCAGGAACACTGAAGCTTTCTTT. Translation gives CASSLGPTRNTEAFF.

The genes are TRBV6-5 and TRBJ2-1; TRBD2 might be the D (6 bases). Trimming removed 6 bases from V and 9 bases from J, with 15 bases in between. Per germline, CDR1 MNHEY and CDR2 SVGAGI. The CDR3 covers 13 residues. The DNA of the CDR3 is TGTGCCAGCAGCATCGGGAGTTCCACTGAGCAGTTCTTC. This translates into CASSIGSSTEQFF.

The gene calls are TRBV6-5 and TRBJ2-2; 9 positions match TRBD1. The V gene's germline CDR1 is MNHEY and CDR2 SVGAGI. The J segment lost 2 bases and the V segment lost 6 bases, leaving 4 bases of the junction unmatched. The CDR3 consists of 15 residues. CDR3 sequence reads: CASSTDRGNTGELFF. The DNA for the CDR3 is TGTGCCAGCAGCACGGACAGGGGTAACACCGGGGAGCTGTTTTTT.

The chain has TRBV7-9 and TRBJ2-7; TRBD1 might be the D (5 bases). With 5 bases removed from V and 3 bases from J, the gap between germline ends came to 14 bases. The germline V gene has CDR1 SEHNR and CDR2 FQNEAQ (reference sequence). CDR3 length equals 14 residues. The CDR3 nucleotides are TGTGCCAGCAGCCACCCTAGACAGAACTACGAGCAGTACTTC. Translated, it gives CASSHPRQNYEQYF.

The chain combines TRBV27 with TRBJ2-1; 8 bases agree with TRBD2. With 2 bases clipped from V and 4 bases from J, the junction kept 7 bases outside the gene matches. The germline gives CDR1 MNHEY, CDR2 SMNVEV (reference sequence). The CDR3 covers 16 residues. CDR3 DNA sequence: TGTGCCAGCAGTTTACGGGGGACTAGTTTTTACAATGAGCAGTTCTTC. Translation: CASSLRGTSFYNEQFF.

The rearrangement uses TRBV3-1 (or the pseudogene TRBV3-2) and TRBJ1-2; possibly TRBD1 for D (5 bases). Looked up from germline, CDR1 is LGHDT and CDR2 is YNNKEL (reference sequence). This CDR3 spans 14 amino acids. Trimming stripped 3 bases from V and 6 bases from J, with 14 bases between. Here the CDR3 reads CASSQGRARNGYTF. The CDR3 DNA is TGTGCCAGCAGCCAGGGCAGGGCAAGGAATGGCTACACCTTC.

The rearrangement joins TRBV6-2 or TRBV6-3 to TRBJ1-1; 9 positions agree with TRBD1. V lost 4 bases and J lost 3; bases outside the gene matches: 15. The length of the CDR3 is 18 residues. Germline CDR1 reads MNHEY; CDR2 reads SVGEGT. The CDR3 bases are TGTGCCAGCAGTTCCTTAGGGGACAGGGTAAGAGGGGACACTGAAGCTTTCTTT. Translated, it gives CASSSLGDRVRGDTEAFF.

The V call is TRBV6-5, the J call TRBJ2-1, with 11 bases identical to TRBD2. Unmatched junction bases numbered 5, after V lost 8 bases and J lost 8 bases. Germline V gene lookup returns CDR1 MNHEY and CDR2 SVGAGI. The CDR3 has 13 residues. The CDR3 DNA reads as TGTGCCAGCGGTCCGACTAGCGGGGATGAGCAGTTCTTC. Encoded protein: CASGPTSGDEQFF.

V is TRBV10-3 and J is TRBJ1-1, with D perhaps matching TRBD1 (6 bases). The V gene's germline CDR1 is ENHRY and CDR2 SYGVKD. V was trimmed by 10 bases and J by 5 bases, leaving 17 bases between them. This CDR3 region has 13 residues. The CDR3 here is CATGTGMDTEAFF. The CDR3, as DNA: TGTGCCACCGGTACAGGGATGGATACTGAAGCTTTCTTT.

V is TRBV5-6 and J is TRBJ2-6; D may be TRBD1 (6 bases). CDR1 and CDR2 from the germline V gene are SGHDT and YYEEEE. Trimming removed 3 bases at V and 1 base at J, with 8 bases between. This CDR3 is 15 amino acids long. CDR3 nucleotide sequence: TGTGCCAGCAGCTATGACAGGTCTGGGGCCAACGTCCTGACTTTC. Translating gives CASSYDRSGANVLTF.

The gene calls are TRBV27 and TRBJ1-4; D may be TRBD1 (5 bases). The V gene lost 3 bases and the J gene lost 6 bases, with 8 bases spanning the gap. CDR1 and CDR2 (germline): MNHEY, SMNVEV (reference sequence). This CDR3 has 13 amino acids. The CDR3: CASSFLTDEKLFF. CDR3 sequence (DNA): TGTGCCAGCAGTTTCCTGACAGATGAAAAACTGTTTTTT.

V gene TRBV29-1 combines with J gene TRBJ1-1; no firm D call. From germline, CDR1 is SQVTM and CDR2 ANQGSEA. V shed 8 bases and J shed 6 bases, with 16 bases lying between them. The CDR3 is 12 amino acids. Here the CDR3 reads CSFRPSGSEAFF. CDR3 nucleotides: TGCAGCTTTCGCCCAAGTGGCTCTGAAGCTTTCTTT.

This clone was observed a handful of times. This chain joins TRBV7-8 and TRBJ1-5, with D perhaps TRBD1 (5 bases). The CDR3 has 15 amino acids. With 3 bases removed from V and 4 bases from J, the gap between germline ends came to 13 bases. The germline CDR1 and CDR2 sequences are SGHVS and FQNEAQ. CDR3 residues: CASSFGRGPNQPQHF. CDR3 coding DNA: TGTGCCAGCAGCTTCGGAAGGGGTCCAAATCAGCCCCAGCATTTT.